Listed below are T cell receptor beta chains from one sample, sequenced in a study of T-cell reconstitution after alpha-beta-depleted transplantation in children. TCRdb independently ran MiXCR on the PCR reads; one entry per CDR3 protein. In the table there are about 610,000 distinct CDR3 sequences, around 27% of which are singletons. Here the sequenced sample was PBMCs, taken before TCRalphabeta/CD19-depleted stem cell transplant. The source of these receptors is a boy younger than two with Wiskott-Aldrich syndrome, due to receive a stem cell transplant. Each CDR3 is given with its conserved first and last residue. Fields, in order: V gene, clone size, J gene, D gene, CDR3 DNA, CDR3 protein. D genes are given only for firm matches. Some rows have no size entry. The others give once, few or many, or a class for an expanded clone.

TRBV7-8	.	TRBJ2-7	.	TGTGCCAGCAGCCCCAGATGGGTTACGCAGCAGTACTTC	CASSPRWVTQQYF
TRBV12-3/TRBV12-4	.	TRBJ1-2	.	TGTGCCAGCGTACTGGGAGTAGACAGGTCCTATGGCTACACCTTC	CASVLGVDRSYGYTF
TRBV12-3/TRBV12-4	.	TRBJ1-6	.	TGTGCCAGCACAATCGACAGGAGTGGTTCACCCCTCCACTTT	CASTIDRSGSPLHF
TRBV6-5	once	TRBJ2-7	TRBD2	TGTGCCAGCAGTTACGCCCTAGCGGGAGTTTTGGACGAGCAGTACTTC	CASSYALAGVLDEQYF
TRBV9	.	TRBJ2-1	TRBD2	TGTGCCAGCAGCAAAGCGGGAGGGCGCTTGCATGAGCAGTTCTTC	CASSKAGGRLHEQFF
TRBV20-1	.	TRBJ2-7	.	TGCAGTGCTAGATCGGACCTCTACGAGCAGTACTTC	CSARSDLYEQYF
TRBV19	.	TRBJ1-3	TRBD1	TGTGCCAGTAATATTAACAGGGGGCTTGCGTCTGGAAACACCATATATTTT	CASNINRGLASGNTIYF
TRBV12-3/TRBV12-4	.	TRBJ1-2	.	TGTGCCAGCAGAGCTAATGGACTGAGCTATGGCTACACCTTC	CASRANGLSYGYTF
TRBV2	.	TRBJ2-1	.	TGTGCCAGCAAGGAAAGGCTAGCGACTTACAATGAGCAGTTCTTC	CASKERLATYNEQFF
TRBV7-2	.	TRBJ1-5	TRBD1	TGTGCCAGCGGTGACGGACAGGCAAATCAGCCCCAGCATTTT	CASGDGQANQPQHF
TRBV7-2	few	TRBJ2-5	.	TGTGCCAGCATCACCGGGGAGACGGAGACCCAGTACTTC	CASITGETETQYF
TRBV7-8	.	TRBJ2-5	.	TGTGCCAGCAGCTTAGTAGACCAGTACCAAGAGACCCAGTACTTC	CASSLVDQYQETQYF
TRBV5-8	.	TRBJ2-1	TRBD2	TGTGCCAGCAGCTGGATGGGACTAGCGGTTTACAATGAGCAGTTCTTC	CASSWMGLAVYNEQFF
TRBV7-6	few	TRBJ2-3	TRBD1	TGTGCCACTACCCCTTGGGCAGGGGGCACAAATACGCAGTATTTT	CATTPWAGGTNTQYF
TRBV20-1	.	TRBJ2-7	TRBD2	TGCAGTGCAGCCATGTTAGTAGCGGGGACCTACGAGCAGTACTTC	CSAAMLVAGTYEQYF
TRBV10-3	few	TRBJ2-3	TRBD2	TGTGCCGTCGCAAGCGGGACCAGCACAGATACGCAGTATTTT	CAVASGTSTDTQYF
TRBV15	.	TRBJ2-5	.	TGTGCCACCAGCAGAGGACCGGAAGAGACCCAGTACTTC	CATSRGPEETQYF
TRBV7-9	few	TRBJ2-1	TRBD2	TGTGCCAGCAGCTTCCATATAGCGGGATACAATGAGCAGTTCTTC	CASSFHIAGYNEQFF
TRBV5-1	.	TRBJ2-3	TRBD2	TGCGCCAGCAGCCGACTCGGGACTAGCGGGAGTTCCAGCACAGATACGCAGTATTTT	CASSRLGTSGSSSTDTQYF
TRBV5-1	.	TRBJ2-7	.	TGCGCCAGCAGCTTGACTCCCGACAGGAGCTCCTACGAGCAGTACTTC	CASSLTPDRSSYEQYF
TRBV5-1	.	TRBJ2-1	TRBD2	TGCGCCAGCAGCCCAAGACTAGCCCAAACTAGGGATGAGCAGTTCTTC	CASSPRLAQTRDEQFF
TRBV7-8	.	TRBJ2-5	.	TGTGCCAGCAGCCATTCTGGACAGAAAAAAGAGACCCAGTACTTC	CASSHSGQKKETQYF
TRBV5-1	once	TRBJ2-5	.	TGCGCCAGCAGCTTGCGGACAGGCGGGGATTCGGAGACCCAGTACTTC	CASSLRTGGDSETQYF
TRBV11-3	few	TRBJ2-1	TRBD1	TGTGCCAGCAGCCCGACAGGGGTCAATGAGCAGTTCTTC	CASSPTGVNEQFF
TRBV5-1	.	TRBJ2-7	TRBD2	TGCGCCAGCAGCTTGGGGGGACTAGCGCCCGAGCAGTACTTC	CASSLGGLAPEQYF
TRBV29-1	few	TRBJ2-3	TRBD2	TGCAGCGTTGACCGGGGGAGGGGAGATACGCAGTATTTT	CSVDRGRGDTQYF
TRBV25-1	.	TRBJ2-1	TRBD2	TGTGCCAGCAGTGAAGCGGGAGGATTCAATGAGCAGTTCTTC	CASSEAGGFNEQFF
TRBV5-1	.	TRBJ2-7	.	TGCGCCAGCAGCTTGGACCCGGGGCCACAAACCTACGAGCAGTACTTC	CASSLDPGPQTYEQYF
TRBV5-1	.	TRBJ1-2	.	TGCGCCAGCAGCTTGGAAGGCCCCGGGGATGGCTACACCTTC	CASSLEGPGDGYTF
TRBV5-1	.	TRBJ2-3	TRBD2	TGCGCCAGCAGCTTGGGTCTAGCGGGAATGGGAGATACGCAGTATTTT	CASSLGLAGMGDTQYF
TRBV20-1	.	TRBJ2-1	.	TGCAGTGCTAGACGGACCCGAGGTGAGCAGTTCTTC	CSARRTRGEQFF
TRBV6-5	.	TRBJ1-1	.	TGTGCCAGCAGTTATGTCCCAGGCCTGAACACTGAAGCTTTCTTT	CASSYVPGLNTEAFF
TRBV20-1	few	TRBJ2-3	TRBD2	TGCAGTGCTAGATTACCTAGCGGGAGCACAGATACGCAGTATTTT	CSARLPSGSTDTQYF
TRBV12-3/TRBV12-4	.	TRBJ2-1	.	TGTGCCAGCAGTTTAACTAGTTTATTGAATGAGCAGTTCTTC	CASSLTSLLNEQFF
TRBV28	few	TRBJ2-1	TRBD2	TGTGCCAGCGAGCTAGCGGGAGCTCTCAATGAGCAGTTCTTC	CASELAGALNEQFF
TRBV7-2	.	TRBJ2-1	.	TGTGCCAGCAGCCACCCTTTGACTCGCTCCTACAATGAGCAGTTCTTC	CASSHPLTRSYNEQFF
TRBV28	.	TRBJ2-1	.	TGTGCCAGCAGTGTGAGAAATGAGCAGTTCTTC	CASSVRNEQFF
TRBV5-1	few	TRBJ2-5	.	TGCGCCAGCAGCTTGGGAGAGGGTCGGGGGCAAGAGACCCAGTACTTC	CASSLGEGRGQETQYF
TRBV10-3	.	TRBJ2-1	TRBD2	TGTGCCATCAGTGCAGGGACTAGCGGACCCAAGCGGCGAAATGAGCAGTTCTTC	CAISAGTSGPKRRNEQFF